The present TCR beta chain was sequenced within a study of CD8 T cells in ankylosing spondylitis. Study results and limitations: Within matched ankylosing spondylitis synovial fluid, disease-linked clones were reportedly significantly enriched. With a CD8+ phenotype, disease-linked clones were relatively rare in peripheral blood. About 8 highly homologous variants made up a TCR beta motif that seemed to typify ankylosing spondylitis blood.

5'-RACE, quantitative and with molecular barcodes, yielded the TCR beta libraries. TCRdb redid the calling of the 5' RACE reads with MiXCR, one entry per CDR3 protein. The sample comprises 700,000 or so distinct CDR3 sequences, 15% to 20% of which are singletons, and about a fifth rests with the top ten. This CDR3 is built from 13 residues. Trimming pared 5 bases from V and 3 bases from J, leaving 10 bases between. Points on this clonotype: Its antigen is unknown.

Sequencing was performed on blood, either unsorted or a sorted T cell fraction (not recorded which). The TCR was taken from a male donor with ankylosing spondylitis. The rearrangement uses TRBV12-3 or TRBV12-4 and TRBJ1-2, with unresolved D. The CDR3 reads CASSPDSYYGYTF. As DNA, the CDR3 is TGTGCCAGCAGTCCCGATTCCTACTATGGCTACACCTTC.